This passage covers 25 T cell receptor beta chains from one sample sequenced in a study. In TCRdb, the 5' RACE reads were re-called with MiXCR into one record per CDR3 protein. The repertoire has around 10,000 distinct CDR3 sequences, 25% to 30% of them found once; the top ten carry around 3%. Cells sorted as Tregs were CD4+, CD25+ and CD127-/low. Material: Tregs sorted from a lymph node. The receptors were gathered from a female donor with breast cancer.

In the case of this clonotype: A read error may produce the germline difference seen at one junction end. The V call is TRBV6-5, the J call TRBJ2-2; a possible D gene is TRBD2 (5 bases). The CDR3 is made up of 13 amino acids. CDR1 MNHEY and CDR2 SVGAGI come from the germline V gene. CDR3 nucleotides: TGTGCCAGCACCACGTTAGGTACCGGGGAGTTGTTTTTT. It codes for CASTTLGTGELFF.

The chain combines TRBV20-1 with TRBJ2-5, with D perhaps TRBD1 or TRBD2 (5 bases each). Germline CDR1 is DFQATT and CDR2 is SNEGSKA (reference sequence). The V gene lost 5 bases and the J gene lost 9 bases, with 22 bases spanning the gap. The length of the CDR3 is 14 residues. The CDR3 sequence is CSARGDGGNQPQYF. As DNA, the CDR3 is TGCAGTGCTCGAGGGGATGGTGGAAATCAGCCCCAGTACTTC.

Many counts were recorded for this clonotype. The chain links TRBV7-9 to TRBJ1-6; no firm D call. There are 14 residues in the CDR3. V was trimmed by 2 bases and J by 6 bases, leaving 8 bases between them. Germline V gene data show CDR1 as SEHNR and CDR2 as FQNEAQ (reference sequence). CDR3 nucleotide sequence: TGTGCCAGCAGCTTAATACCGAGTAATTCACCCCTCCACTTT. It specifies CASSLIPSNSPLHF.

Comment on this clonotype: A much more abundant neighbour one base away suggests this may be a read error. The V call is TRBV5-1, the J call TRBJ2-7; 8 positions agree with TRBD2. CDR3 length: 13 amino acids. Per the germline V gene, CDR1 is SGHRS and CDR2 is YFSETQ. The junction had 5 bases not matched to a gene; V was cut back by 7 bases and J by 2 bases. The CDR3 bases are TGCGCCAGCCGGACTAGCTTCGCCTACGAGCAGTACTTC. This encodes CASRTSFAYEQYF.

By share, this clonotype counts as medium-sized. V and J are TRBV25-1 and TRBJ2-7; 7 nucleotides agree with TRBD1. The CDR3 contains 16 residues. Germline-derived CDR1 and CDR2 are MGHDK and SYGVNS. After removal of 3 bases from V and 0 bases from J, the junction contained 8 bases not matched to a gene. DNA for the CDR3: TGTGCCAGCAGTGAGCGGACAGGTCCCAGCTCCTACGAGCAGTACTTC. Its translation: CASSERTGPSSYEQYF.

The chain joins TRBV20-1 to TRBJ2-7, with 7 positions matching TRBD1. V trimming: 7 bases; J trimming: 2 bases; junction bases outside the gene matches: 5. CDR3 length: 12 amino acids. Germline CDR1 is DFQATT and CDR2 is SNEGSKA (reference sequence). The CDR3 is CSERQGPYEQYF. In nucleotides, the CDR3 is TGCAGTGAACGACAGGGCCCCTACGAGCAGTACTTC.

About this clonotype itself: Sequence at one end of the junction differs from germline and may be a read error. The J gene is TRBJ2-1, the V gene TRBV5-4, with a weak D call TRBD1 (5 bases). The CDR3 is 11 amino acids. The germline V gene has CDR1 SGHNT and CDR2 YYREEE (reference sequence). CDR3 sequence: CAGSLGHEQLF. In DNA, the CDR3 is TGTGCCGGCAGCTTGGGGCATGAGCAGCTCTTC.

The V and J genes are TRBV4-2 and TRBJ2-7, with a tentative D call TRBD2 (6 bases). Germline CDR1 reads LGHNA; CDR2 reads YNFKEQ. The CDR3 is 15 amino acids. Trimming cost V 3 bases and J 4 bases, with 16 bases left between them. The CDR3 loop is CASSHPTSWAYEQYF. In DNA form, the CDR3 reads TGTGCCAGCAGCCACCCCACTAGCTGGGCATACGAGCAGTACTTC.

By its share, this clonotype is medium-sized. This chain connects TRBV5-1 to TRBJ2-1; 12 bases map to TRBD2. The CDR3 consists of 17 residues. The V and J ends lost 0 bases and 7 bases, in that order; junction bases with no gene match: 8. Germline CDR1 is SGHRS and CDR2 is YFSETQ. CDR3 sequence (DNA): TGCGCCAGCAGCTTGGCCGTAGGGCTAGCGGGAGGGAATGAGCAGTTCTTC. Translated, it gives CASSLAVGLAGGNEQFF. Based on the CDR3 plus reference TRBV5-1 and TRBJ2-1, the full variable domain is KAGVTQTPRYLIKTRGQQVTLSCSPISGHRSVSWYQQTPGQGLQFLFEYFSETQRNKGNFPGRFSGRQFSNSRSEMNVSTLELGDSALYLCASSLAVGLAGGNEQFFGPGTRLTVL.

In its sample, this clonotype was seen once. A read error is possible here, since a much larger clone lies one base away. The chain combines TRBV28 with TRBJ2-3; 10 bases are shared with TRBD2. This CDR3 contains 17 residues. Germline loops: CDR1 MDHEN, CDR2 SYDVKM. The V segment lost 4 bases and the J segment 1 base; nucleotides outside the gene matches: 8. Written as DNA, the CDR3 is TGTGCCAGCAGTTCCCCACCACTAGCGGGACGCACAGATACGCAGTATTTT. Its translation: CASSSPPLAGRTDTQYF. Variable domain in full (rest from reference TRBV28 and TRBJ2-3): DVKVTQSSRYLVKRTGEKVFLECVQDMDHENMFWYRQDPGLGLRLIYFSYDVKMKEKGDIPEGYSVSREKKERFSLILESASTNQTSMYLCASSSPPLAGRTDTQYFGPGTRLTVL.

By frequency in the sample, this clonotype is medium-sized. The chain links TRBV10-3 to TRBJ1-1, with D perhaps matching TRBD1 (6 bases). V was cut by 10 bases and J by 2 bases, with 14 bases left in between. The CDR3 is 13 amino acids. Germline V lookup: CDR1 ENHRY, CDR2 SYGVKD. The CDR3 here is CATGAVGNTEAFF. CDR3 DNA sequence: TGTGCCACAGGGGCGGTGGGAAACACTGAAGCTTTCTTT.

The chain has TRBV20-1 and TRBJ2-1, with D hard to call. V lost 6 bases, J lost 3 bases, and 15 bases lay in between. The CDR3 loop spans 14 amino acids. Germline CDR1 is DFQATT and CDR2 is SNEGSKA (reference sequence). CDR3 DNA sequence: TGCAGTGCCCAGGACCCCTTGAGCTACAATGAGCAGTTCTTC. Amino acids: CSAQDPLSYNEQFF.

The chain employs TRBV5-6 and TRBJ2-7; D call uncertain. V lost 3 bases, J lost 5 bases, and 12 bases lay in between. Germline lookup yields CDR1 SGHDT and CDR2 YYEEEE. This CDR3 spans 13 amino acids. The CDR3, as DNA: TGTGCCAGCAGCTCAGCTCGAAGCGACGAGCAGTACTTC. Translated, it gives CASSSARSDEQYF.

On this clonotype: A much larger clone lies one base from this, so it may be a read error. V is TRBV24-1 and J is TRBJ2-5; perhaps TRBD2 as D (6 bases). Germline CDR1 KGHDR, CDR2 SFDVKD. V shed 3 bases and J shed 4 bases, with 20 bases lying between them. The length of the CDR3 is 17 residues. The CDR3: CATSDLDSGGGRETQYF. As DNA, the CDR3 is TGTGCCACCAGTGATCTCGATAGCGGAGGAGGCCGAGAGACCCAGTACTTC.

The V gene is TRBV27, the J gene TRBJ2-1; 7 bases are shared with TRBD2. The CDR3 runs 17 residues. Germline V gene sequence: CDR1 MNHEY, CDR2 SMNVEV (reference sequence). Trimming cost V 4 bases and J 8 bases; bases outside gene matches: 17. CDR3 sequence reads: CASSSQTTGLAADEQFF. For the CDR3, the DNA is TGTGCCAGCAGTTCCCAGACCACGGGGCTAGCGGCCGATGAGCAGTTCTTC.

This clonotype is labeled medium-sized. The chain employs TRBV6-5 and TRBJ2-1; D remains unclear. Germline V gene lookup returns CDR1 MNHEY and CDR2 SVGAGI. The CDR3 is 15 residues long. V lost 5 bases, J lost 0 bases, and 11 bases lay in between. CDR3 sequence reads: CASSPDWSSYNEQFF. In DNA form, the CDR3 reads TGTGCCAGCAGTCCAGACTGGAGCTCCTACAATGAGCAGTTCTTC.

This clonotype has ten or more counts. The chain uses TRBV29-1 and TRBJ2-1; a possible D gene is TRBD2 (5 bases). Trimming removed 1 base at V and 4 bases at J, with 14 bases between. Germline V gives CDR1 SQVTM, CDR2 ANQGSEA. The CDR3 is 15 amino acids. CDR3 in amino acids: CSVEGTTTPYNEQFF. The CDR3 DNA reads as TGCAGCGTTGAAGGAACGACTACCCCGTACAATGAGCAGTTCTTC.

At least ten counts were recorded for this clonotype. This chain joins TRBV30 and TRBJ1-1; D gene uncertain. Trimming shortened V by 4 bases and J by 0 bases, and 9 bases separated the two germline ends. In germline, CDR1 is GTSNPN, CDR2 SVGIG (reference sequence). This CDR3 contains 13 residues. The CDR3: CAWTTRVNTEAFF. CDR3 bases: TGTGCCTGGACCACCAGAGTGAACACTGAAGCTTTCTTT.

This clonotype was recorded at least ten times. V is TRBV30 and J is TRBJ2-7; a weak D match, TRBD2 (5 bases). Germline lookup yields CDR1 GTSNPN and CDR2 SVGIG (reference sequence). Trimming took 0 bases from V and 0 from J, leaving 18 bases between them. The CDR3 is 17 amino acids. The CDR3 DNA reads as TGTGCCTGGAGTGTAACCCTGGGCGGGTTAAGCTCCTACGAGCAGTACTTC. Translation: CAWSVTLGGLSSYEQYF.

The rearrangement joins TRBV5-4 to TRBJ1-1; D gene uncertain. V lost 2 bases and J 6 bases, leaving 11 bases between the germline ends. Germline CDR1 reads SGHNT; CDR2 reads YYREEE (reference sequence). CDR3 length: 13 residues. The DNA of the CDR3 is TGTGCCAGCAGCTTCGGGAAGTCGGCTGAAGCTTTCTTT. Its protein is CASSFGKSAEAFF. Variable domain in full (rest from reference TRBV5-4 and TRBJ1-1): ETGVTQSPTHLIKTRGQQVTLRCSSQSGHNTVSWYQQALGQGPQFIFQYYREEENGRGNFPPRFSGLQFPNYSSELNVNALELDDSALYLCASSFGKSAEAFFGQGTRLTVV.

The rearrangement links TRBV20-1 to TRBJ2-7, with TRBD1 identical over 7 bases. The ends lost 4 bases at V and 3 bases at J; junction bases unmatched: 6. The CDR3 runs 13 residues. CDR1 and CDR2 (germline): DFQATT, SNEGSKA (reference sequence). CDR3 DNA sequence: TGCAGTGCTACGGACAGGTTAGGCTACGAGCAGTACTTC. Protein sequence: CSATDRLGYEQYF.

This clonotype was found a few times. The V call is TRBV10-3, the J call TRBJ1-2, with D possibly TRBD1 on 6 matching bases. The germline V gene encodes CDR1 ENHRY and CDR2 SYGVKD. V gave up 6 bases and J gave up 8 bases, with 22 bases separating them. The CDR3 spans 15 residues. The DNA for the CDR3 is TGTGCCATCAGAAATTCCGGGACACGGACATCAGGCTACACCTTC. It codes for CAIRNSGTRTSGYTF.

The chain joins TRBV14 to TRBJ2-1; 13 bases line up with TRBD2. The assigned J gene may be wrong: the sequence end matches TRBJ2-7 better. The germline gives CDR1 SGHDN, CDR2 FVKESK. The CDR3 runs 18 residues. In DNA form, the CDR3 reads TGTGCCAGCAGCCATGGCCCCCGACTAGCGGGAGGCTACAATGAGCAGTACTTC. Protein sequence: CASSHGPRLAGGYNEQYF.

In its sample, this clonotype ranks as medium-sized. The chain links TRBV6-1 to TRBJ1-2; 10 nucleotides match TRBD1. V trimming: 4 bases; J trimming: 6 bases; junction bases outside the gene matches: 2. Per germline, CDR1 MNHNS and CDR2 SASEGT. The CDR3 has 13 residues. The CDR3 DNA is TGTGCCAGCAGTGTGACAGGGGGCCATGGCTACACCTTC. Residues: CASSVTGGHGYTF.

The chain links TRBV5-1 to TRBJ1-1; D is unresolved. V was pared by 1 base and J by 1 base, with 2 bases between. Looked up from germline, CDR1 is SGHRS and CDR2 is YFSETQ. CDR3 length: 12 amino acids. This chain's CDR3 is CASSLRNTEAFF. CDR3 in DNA: TGCGCCAGCAGCTTGCGGAACACTGAAGCTTTCTTT.